Below, one TCR beta chain is given with its context. This clonotype showed up just a few times. This clone's antigen is unknown. No base qualities exist here, and no much larger clone lies one base off it. The data originate from a study of T cells in Graves' hyperthyroidism and ophthalmopathy (dated 2019 in TCRdb). Concerning the study at large: Peripheral blood was collected at initial diagnosis, before any treatment. A discovery cohort of fewer than 110 patients, about 40 with Graves' ophthalmopathy and 55 to 60 with stable Graves' hyperthyroidism, was used to find distinguishing TCR V-J signatures. Prospective prediction of ophthalmopathy was tested in an independent validation cohort consisting of 18 hyperthyroidism patients and around 16 patients who later progressed to ophthalmopathy. The approximately 95 discovery patients were divided at random into training and test sets in a 7:3 ratio. The study also compared thyroid tissue and blood T-cell repertoires from several Graves' hyperthyroidism patients. After blood sampling, hyperthyroidism patients were treated with methimazole at a starting dose of 30 mg daily, and ophthalmopathy patients were treated with high-dose intravenous methylprednisolone. The paper describes TCR Vbeta CDR3 sequencing of roughly 130 peripheral blood samples, made up of roughly 40 ophthalmopathy patients, around 78 hyperthyroidism patients and 17 progressor patients. Results the study describes overall, beyond this receptor: Ophthalmopathy was separated from stable hyperthyroidism by a 13 V-J signature model, with 85% to 90% sensitivity and 81% to 83% specificity obtained in cross-validation and 80%/75% obtained in testing. Blood samples also contained most of the expanded thyroid clonotypes (frequency above 0.001), which suggests that blood repertoires may reflect thyroid immune responses. In validation, progression to ophthalmopathy was predicted by the model with 65% to 71% sensitivity and roughly 76% specificity, a median of roughly 6 months before onset. Sample size was not statistically predetermined, and blinding of investigators to group allocation was not performed.

Stable Graves' hyperthyroidism was defined as no progression to ophthalmopathy during 18 months of follow-up. Hyperthyroidism patients were newly diagnosed, with disease duration under 2 months, and aged 18 to 65 years. Any patient with an uncontrolled infection, another autoimmune disease, pregnancy or lactation was excluded. Diagnoses relied on clinical symptoms, serum thyroxine and TRAb, thyroid ultrasound and orbital computed tomography. PBMCs were separated from over 9 ml of fresh peripheral blood using Ficoll-Paque density gradient centrifugation. Total RNA was extracted with Trizol reagent, and quality was checked on an Agilent 2100 Bioanalyzer. TCR beta CDR3 regions were amplified from RNA transcripts. A first-round RT-PCR of the TCR CDR3 used the HTBI primer set with the Qiagen OneStep RT-PCR kit. Libraries were constructed in a second round of multiplex PCR, after which size selection and purification were carried out. The libraries were sequenced on an Illumina HiSeq2000 using paired-end 100 bp reads. The published analysis was carried out like this. SOAPnuke was used to process the raw data, removing reads that contained adapters or uncalled bases, had a mean Phred below 15, or lacked an exact match to the constant primer or identifier. COPE v1.2.5 was used to merge high-quality paired reads, and clonotypes were defined as unique nucleotide sequences. MiTCR v1.1 was used to align clonotypes to the IMGT TRBV, TRBD and TRBJ reference segments. The analysis included only V-J combinations with a frequency above 0.0001, which together covered around 99% of the repertoires. The TCS score was defined as the ratio of F50 (clonal expansion) to E x V (chaos), calculated using BLOSUM62-based TCRdist between CDR3 peptides within each V-J. Welch's t-statistics and random forest reduced fewer than 550 V-J features to 13, which were used in a naive Bayes classifier (R e1071). TCRdb itself trimmed the public reads at Q25 with fastp, ran MiXCR and retained productive beta chains. Entries that share a CDR3 protein sequence are merged under the most common genes and DNA. TCRdb, not the authors, supplied the V and J calls. The sample includes about 420,000 distinct CDR3 sequences, with roughly 13% observed a single time. The ten largest clones take up 5% to 6% of the sample.

Material: blood. This clonotype was obtained from a young woman with Graves' hyperthyroidism.

The DNA reads TGTGGTCACGGTAGCTCCTACAATGAGCAGTTCTTC. It codes for CGHGSSYNEQFF. The chain is made from TRBV30 and TRBJ2-1; too little of a D gene remains to name it. Taken from the germline V gene (reference sequence), the CDR1 and CDR2 loops are GTSNPN and SVGIG. The CDR3 measures 12 amino acids from cysteine to phenylalanine. Only the CDR3 DNA is retained, 36 bases long and in frame from the first base.